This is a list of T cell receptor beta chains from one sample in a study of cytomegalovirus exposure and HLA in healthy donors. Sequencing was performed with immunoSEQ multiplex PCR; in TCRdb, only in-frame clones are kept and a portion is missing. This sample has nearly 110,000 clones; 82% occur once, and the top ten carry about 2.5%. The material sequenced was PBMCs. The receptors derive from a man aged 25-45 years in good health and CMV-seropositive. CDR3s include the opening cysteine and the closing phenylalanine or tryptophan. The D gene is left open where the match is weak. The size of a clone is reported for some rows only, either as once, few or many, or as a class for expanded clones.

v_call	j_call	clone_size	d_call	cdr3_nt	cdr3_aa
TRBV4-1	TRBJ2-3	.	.	TGCGCCAGCAGCCAACTAGCTGGCACAGATACGCAGTATTTT	CASSQLAGTDTQYF
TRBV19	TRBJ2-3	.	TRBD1	TGTGCCAGTACCCCCCGGGACAGTTACACAGATACGCAGTATTTT	CASTPRDSYTDTQYF
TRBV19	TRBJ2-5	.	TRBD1	TGTGCCAGTAGTAGGCGGACAGGGGTGGAGACCCAGTACTTC	CASSRRTGVETQYF
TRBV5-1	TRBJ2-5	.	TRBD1	TGCGCCAGCAGACAGGCGTACAGGGGGCGGGGAGAGACCCAGTACTTC	CASRQAYRGRGETQYF
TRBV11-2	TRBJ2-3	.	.	TGTGCCAGCAGCTTAGGGCGGGGGCGGGGGCCCCCAAATACGCAGTATTTT	CASSLGRGRGPPNTQYF
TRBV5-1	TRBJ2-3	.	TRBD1	TGCGCCAGCAACAATTTAGGACAGGGCACAGATACGCAGTATTTT	CASNNLGQGTDTQYF
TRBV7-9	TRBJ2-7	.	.	TGTGCCAGCAGCCTACCGGGACAAACTTACGAGCAGTACTTC	CASSLPGQTYEQYF
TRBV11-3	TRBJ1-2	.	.	TGTGCCAGCAGCTTAGATCTGGGGGCGCATTATGGCTACACCTTC	CASSLDLGAHYGYTF
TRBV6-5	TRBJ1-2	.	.	TGTGCCAGCACCCTTTTTTCTAACTATGGCTACACCTTC	CASTLFSNYGYTF
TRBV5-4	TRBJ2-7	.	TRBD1	TGTGCCAGCAGCTTGGGGGGGACAGGGTCCTACGAGCAGTACTTC	CASSLGGTGSYEQYF
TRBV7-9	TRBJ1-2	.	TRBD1	TGTGCCAGCAGCTTAAGCCAGGGGGCTGGTTATGGCTACACCTTC	CASSLSQGAGYGYTF
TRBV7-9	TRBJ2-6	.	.	TGTGCCAGCAGTTTAGGAGCGGCAGAACAGAACGGCCTGACTTTC	CASSLGAAEQNGLTF
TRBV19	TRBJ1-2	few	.	TGTGCCAGTAGACCCAAAGCAGGGGCATTGCCTAACTATGGCTACACCTTC	CASRPKAGALPNYGYTF
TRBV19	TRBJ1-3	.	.	TGTGCCAGTAGTATATCTGCGGGAGGAAACACCATATATTTT	CASSISAGGNTIYF
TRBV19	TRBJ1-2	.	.	TGTGCCAGTAGTACTCCTCTAGAGCACTATGGCTACACCTTC	CASSTPLEHYGYTF
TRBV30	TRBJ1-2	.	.	TGTGCCTGGAGTGCACAGGGTGAAGGTGGCTACACCTTC	CAWSAQGEGGYTF
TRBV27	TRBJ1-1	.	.	TGTGCCAGCAGTTTACAGGGAAGGAACACTGAAGCTTTCTTT	CASSLQGRNTEAFF
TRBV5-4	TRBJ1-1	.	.	TGTGCCAGCAGCTTGGGGGGCTCGAACACTGAAGCTTTCTTT	CASSLGGSNTEAFF
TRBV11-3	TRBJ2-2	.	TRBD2	TGTGCCAGCAGCCAACCGGGACTAGGTTACGCCGCCGGGGAGCTGTTTTTT	CASSQPGLGYAAGELFF
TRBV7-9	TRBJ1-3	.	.	TGTGCCAGCAGCCCGCAGGGTAACACCATATATTTT	CASSPQGNTIYF
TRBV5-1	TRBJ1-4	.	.	TGCGCCAGCAGTTCTACCCACCAGGTTGGTGAAAAACTGTTTTTT	CASSSTHQVGEKLFF
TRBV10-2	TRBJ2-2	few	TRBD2	TGCGCCAGCAGACTAGCGTTTTCGAACACCGGGGAGCTGTTTTTT	CASRLAFSNTGELFF
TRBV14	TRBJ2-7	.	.	TGTGCCAGCAGTCGGGAAACCTACTACGAGCAGTACTTC	CASSRETYYEQYF
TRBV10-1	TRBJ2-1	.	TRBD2	TGCGCCAGCAGTAATCCTGGACTAGCGGGGGTAGATGAGCAGTTCTTC	CASSNPGLAGVDEQFF
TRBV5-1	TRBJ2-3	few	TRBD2	TGCGCCAGCAGCTTAGGGACTAGTACCACTTACCGCACAGATACGCAGTATTTT	CASSLGTSTTYRTDTQYF
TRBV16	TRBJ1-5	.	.	TGTGCCAGCAGCCAATCTAACAATCAGCCCCAGCATTTT	CASSQSNNQPQHF
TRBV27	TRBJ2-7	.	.	TGTGCCAGCAGTTTAATGTGGGGCGACGAGCAGTACTTC	CASSLMWGDEQYF
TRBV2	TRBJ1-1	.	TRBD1	TGTGCCAGCAGGATTGGACAGGGGGCGCCGAACACTGAAGCTTTCTTT	CASRIGQGAPNTEAFF
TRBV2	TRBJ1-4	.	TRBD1	TGTGCCAGCAGCGCCGACAGGGCTATCCGAAAACTGTTTTTT	CASSADRAIRKLFF
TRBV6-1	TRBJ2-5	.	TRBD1	TGTGCCAGCACCGACAGGGGTGTCCGTGGAGAGACCCAGTACTTC	CASTDRGVRGETQYF